These 8 T cell receptor beta chains were all obtained from the same sample, sequenced in a study of cytomegalovirus exposure and HLA in healthy donors. Amplification used 60 Vbeta primers and 13 Jbeta primers. Generated by immunoSEQ multiplex PCR, the TCRdb table keeps only in-frame clones and is missing some. The sample contains some 100,000 clones, about 84% of which appear only once. The sequenced material came from PBMCs. The receptor set was obtained from a girl aged 2 to 9 in good health and CMV-seropositive.

This clone was picked up one time. This chain connects TRBV30 to TRBJ1-2; TRBD1 matches at 11 bases. The V gene's germline CDR1 is GTSNPN and CDR2 SVGIG (reference sequence). V was pared by 0 bases and J by 8 bases, with 2 bases of the junction left unmatched. The CDR3 loop spans 13 amino acids. CDR3 in amino acids: CAWSVGQGGGYTF. Here the CDR3 DNA reads TGTGCCTGGAGTGTGGGACAGGGGGGCGGCTACACCTTC.

This sequence joins TRBV30 and TRBJ1-4; D unclear. Trimming pared 3 bases from V and 1 base from J, leaving 12 bases between. The CDR3 consists of 15 residues. Germline V CDR1 and CDR2: GTSNPN, SVGIG (reference sequence). CDR3 bases: TGTGCCTGGAGGGGCCACGGAGGAACTAATGAAAAACTGTTTTTT. Encoded protein: CAWRGHGGTNEKLFF.

V is TRBV4-1 and J is TRBJ2-1; the match to TRBD2 covers 7 bases. V lost 1 base, J lost 15 bases, and 12 bases stayed unmatched. Germline V CDR1 and CDR2: MGHRA, YSYEKL. CDR3 length equals 14 residues. In DNA, the CDR3 is TGCGCCAGCAGCCAAGGAGCCCTATCTGCGGGAGTGTTCTTC. Translating gives CASSQGALSAGVFF.

This chain uses TRBV18 with TRBJ1-2, with D maybe TRBD1 (6 bases). Per the germline V gene, CDR1 is KGHSH and CDR2 is LQKENI. The CDR3 loop spans 13 amino acids. The V end lost 3 bases, the J end lost 7 bases, and 12 bases lay between the germline ends. The CDR3 here is CASSPQDSAGYTF. CDR3 DNA: TGTGCCAGCTCACCGCAGGACAGTGCTGGCTACACCTTC.

The chain is built from TRBV5-1 and TRBJ2-3, with 7 bases identical to TRBD2. This CDR3 is built from 15 residues. In germline, CDR1 is SGHRS, CDR2 YFSETQ. Unmatched junction bases numbered 9, after V lost 4 bases and J lost 4 bases. The CDR3 DNA sequence: TGCGCCAGCAGCCGGCCCGGGGGAGGGCCAGATACGCAGTATTTT. The encoded protein is CASSRPGGGPDTQYF.

The chain has TRBV10-3 and TRBJ1-1; weak D call: TRBD1 (5 bases). The CDR3 is made up of 14 amino acids. V gave up 4 bases and J gave up 2 bases, with 11 bases separating them. CDR1 ENHRY and CDR2 SYGVKD come from the germline V gene. CDR3 DNA: TGTGCCATCAGTGCTGGGACTCTTAACACTGAAGCTTTCTTT. This gives the protein CAISAGTLNTEAFF.

This chain joins TRBV28 and TRBJ2-2; D is unresolved. The CDR3 consists of 15 residues. Germline CDR1 reads MDHEN; CDR2 reads SYDVKM. With 8 bases removed from V and 1 base from J, the gap between germline ends came to 14 bases. The CDR3: CASANVPGNTGELFF. The CDR3 DNA follows: TGTGCCAGCGCGAATGTCCCGGGGAACACCGGGGAGCTGTTTTTT.

This clone was observed once. V is TRBV5-4 and J is TRBJ2-7; TRBD1 agrees at 8 bases. V lost 7 bases to trimming and J lost 2 bases; unmatched junction nucleotides: 5. Germline V CDR1 and CDR2: SGHNT, YYREEE (reference sequence). There are 13 residues in the CDR3. The CDR3 nucleotides are TGTGCCAGCTCCGGACAGGGAACCTACGAGCAGTACTTC. This gives the protein CASSGQGTYEQYF.